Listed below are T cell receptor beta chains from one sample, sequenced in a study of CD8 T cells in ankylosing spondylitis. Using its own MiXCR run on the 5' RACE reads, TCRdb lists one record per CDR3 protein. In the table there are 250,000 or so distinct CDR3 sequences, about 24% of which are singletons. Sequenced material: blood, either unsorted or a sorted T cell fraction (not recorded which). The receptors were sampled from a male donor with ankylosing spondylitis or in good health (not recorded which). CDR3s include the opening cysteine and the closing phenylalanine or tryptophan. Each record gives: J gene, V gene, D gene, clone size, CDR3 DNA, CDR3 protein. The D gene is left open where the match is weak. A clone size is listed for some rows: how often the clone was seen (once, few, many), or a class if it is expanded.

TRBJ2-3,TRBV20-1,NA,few,TGCAGTGCTAGGGGGGCCGGCACAGATACGCAGTATTTT,CSARGAGTDTQYF
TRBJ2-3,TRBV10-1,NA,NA,TGCGCCAGCAGTGAACTACCCCCTAGCACAGATACGCAGTATTTT,CASSELPPSTDTQYF
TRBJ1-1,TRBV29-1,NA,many,TGCAGCGTTGAAGGACTGGCAGCCGTAGACACTGAAGCTTTCTTT,CSVEGLAAVDTEAFF
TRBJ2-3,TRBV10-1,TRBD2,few,TGCGCCAGCAGTGAGAAGGGTAGCGGGGGGGATACGCAGTATTTT,CASSEKGSGGDTQYF
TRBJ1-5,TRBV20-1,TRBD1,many,TGCAGTGCTAGTTGGACAGGGAGCAATCAGCCCCAGCATTTT,CSASWTGSNQPQHF
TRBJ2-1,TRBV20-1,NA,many,TGCAGTGCTAGTTCACCTGCTCCCATCGACAATGAGCAGTTCTTC,CSASSPAPIDNEQFF
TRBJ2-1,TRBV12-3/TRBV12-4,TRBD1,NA,TGTGCCAGCACCATTAAGGGGGCGGCTGAGCAGTTCTTC,CASTIKGAAEQFF
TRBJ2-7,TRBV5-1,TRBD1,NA,TGCGCCAGCAGCTGGGAGACAGGGTACGAGCAGTACTTC,CASSWETGYEQYF
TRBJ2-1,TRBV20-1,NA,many,TGCAGTGCTAGAGGGGCGGGGAACTACAATGAGCAGTTCTTC,CSARGAGNYNEQFF
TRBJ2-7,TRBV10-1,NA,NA,TGCGCCAGCAGTGAGAAGGGCCCCTACGAGCAGTACTTC,CASSEKGPYEQYF
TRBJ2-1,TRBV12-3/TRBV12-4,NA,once,TGTGCCAGCAGTCCAGGGTGGGACAATGAGCAGTTCTTC,CASSPGWDNEQFF
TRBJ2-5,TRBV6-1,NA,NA,TGTGCCAGCACCCCCCGGGGTAGGCGAGGAGAGACCCAGTACTTC,CASTPRGRRGETQYF
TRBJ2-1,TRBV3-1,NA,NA,TGTGCCAGCAGCCCCCCCCATCACAATGAGCAGTTCTTC,CASSPPHHNEQFF
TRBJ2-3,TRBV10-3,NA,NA,TGTGCCATCAGTATTCAGGGGGGGACAGATACGCAGTATTTT,CAISIQGGTDTQYF
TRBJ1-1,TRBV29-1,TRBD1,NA,TGCAGCGTCGGTGACAGGGCTGAAGCTTTCTTT,CSVGDRAEAFF
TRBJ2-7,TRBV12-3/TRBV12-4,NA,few,TGTGCCAGCAGTTTCGTGGGGGGCAACGAGCAGTACTTC,CASSFVGGNEQYF
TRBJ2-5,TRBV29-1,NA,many,TGCAGCGGTACAACAGGGGAGACCCAGTACTTC,CSGTTGETQYF
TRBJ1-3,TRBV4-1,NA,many,TGCGCCAGCAGCCAACCGGAATCTGGAAACACCATATATTTT,CASSQPESGNTIYF
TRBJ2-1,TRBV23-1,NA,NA,TGCGCCAGCACCCTCAGGGGGGTAGGGCTTCTGGGGGATGAGCAGTTCTTC,CASTLRGVGLLGDEQFF
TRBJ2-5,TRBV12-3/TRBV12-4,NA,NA,TGTGCCAGCAGCCAAGCCCAGGGAGGCGAGACCCAGTACTTC,CASSQAQGGETQYF
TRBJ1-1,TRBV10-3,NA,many,TGTGCCATCAGTGGTCAACAGGAGAACACTGAAGCTTTCTTT,CAISGQQENTEAFF
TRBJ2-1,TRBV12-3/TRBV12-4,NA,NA,TGTGCCAGCAGTTTACTAGGACTGATTTACAATGAGCAGTTCTTC,CASSLLGLIYNEQFF
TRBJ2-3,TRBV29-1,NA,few,TGCAGCGTTGGCACTAGCACAGATACGCAGTATTTT,CSVGTSTDTQYF
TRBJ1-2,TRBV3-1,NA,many,TGTGCCAGCAGCCAAGATAAGGGTCGGGATGGCTACACCTTC,CASSQDKGRDGYTF
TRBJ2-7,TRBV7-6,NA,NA,TGTGCCAGCAGCCCCCACCAAGTCTACGAGCAGTACTTC,CASSPHQVYEQYF
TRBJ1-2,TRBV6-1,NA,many,TGTGCCAGCAGTGAACCAGACTATGGCTACACCTTC,CASSEPDYGYTF
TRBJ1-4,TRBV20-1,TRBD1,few,TGCAGTGCTTCCAAGACAGGGACTAATGAAAAACTGTTTTTT,CSASKTGTNEKLFF
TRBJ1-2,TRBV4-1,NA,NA,TGCGCCAGCAGCCCTGGGTCGGATAACTATGGCTACACCTTC,CASSPGSDNYGYTF
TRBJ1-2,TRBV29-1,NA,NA,TGCAGCGTTGAATTTTGGGGGAACGAAGATAACTATGGCTACACCTTC,CSVEFWGNEDNYGYTF
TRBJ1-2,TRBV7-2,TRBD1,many,TGTGCCAGCAGCCCAAGGACAGGCATGGAGGGCTACACCTTC,CASSPRTGMEGYTF
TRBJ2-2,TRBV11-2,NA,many,TGTGCCAGCAGCTTACCCGGGGAGCTGTTTTTT,CASSLPGELFF
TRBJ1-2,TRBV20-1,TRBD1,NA,TGCAGTGCGAGACAGGGGAGTGGGGGCTACACCTTC,CSARQGSGGYTF
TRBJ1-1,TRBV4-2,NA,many,TGTGCCAGCAGCCAAGAGCGAAAATCGGTGAACACTGAAGCTTTCTTT,CASSQERKSVNTEAFF
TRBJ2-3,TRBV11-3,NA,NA,TGTGCCAGCAGCCTCCACCTGGATACGCAGTATTTT,CASSLHLDTQYF
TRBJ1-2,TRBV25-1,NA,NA,TGTGCCAGCAGTGAATGGAGGGGGGGAAGCTATGGCTACACCTTC,CASSEWRGGSYGYTF
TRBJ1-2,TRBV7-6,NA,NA,TGTGCCAGCGGGAGGGAGGATGGCTACACCTTC,CASGREDGYTF
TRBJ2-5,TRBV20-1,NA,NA,TGCAGTGCTGGACAGACCCGTCAAGAGACCCAGTACTTC,CSAGQTRQETQYF
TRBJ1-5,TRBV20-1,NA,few,TGCAGTGCTAGACCCCAATTAGGGGTACGGCAGCCCCAGCATTTT,CSARPQLGVRQPQHF
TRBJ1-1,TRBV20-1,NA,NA,TGCAGTGCTATGCGGGACACTGAAGCTTTCTTT,CSAMRDTEAFF
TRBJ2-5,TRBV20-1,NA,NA,TGCAGTGCGACCAGAGAGACCCAGTACTTC,CSATRETQYF
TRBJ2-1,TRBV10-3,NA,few,TGTGCCATCGGCTCAGGGGAAGGGTACAATGAGCAGTTCTTC,CAIGSGEGYNEQFF
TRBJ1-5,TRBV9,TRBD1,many,TGTGCCAGCAGCGCCGGACAGGGAGGAAATCAGCCCCAGCATTTT,CASSAGQGGNQPQHF
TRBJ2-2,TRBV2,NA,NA,TGTGCCAGCAGTCGGGACTTTAACACCGGGGAGCTGTTTTTT,CASSRDFNTGELFF
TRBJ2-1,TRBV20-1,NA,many,TGCAGTGCTCCCAGCCCTTCAGCGGTCTCCTACAATGAGCAGTTCTTC,CSAPSPSAVSYNEQFF
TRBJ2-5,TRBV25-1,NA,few,TGTGCCAGCAGTGAAAAAAACGGAGAGACCCAGTACTTC,CASSEKNGETQYF
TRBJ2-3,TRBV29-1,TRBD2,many,TGCAGCGTTGACGCCGGGACTAGCCCATCGTTAGATACGCAGTATTTT,CSVDAGTSPSLDTQYF